This TCR beta chain was found in a study of T cells in Graves' hyperthyroidism and ophthalmopathy. In the case of this clonotype: Given a much more abundant clone one base away, this may be a read error.

Amplified TCR beta CDR3 regions derived from RNA transcripts. First-round RT-PCR of the TCR CDR3 relied on the HTBI primer set. TCRdb redid the calling of the multiplex PCR reads with MiXCR, one entry per CDR3 protein. The data contain 600,000 or so distinct CDR3 sequences, approximately 15% of them singletons. Uncontrolled infection, other autoimmune disease, pregnancy or lactation disqualified patients from enrolment. Around 10 ml fresh peripheral blood yielded the PBMCs. The length of the CDR3 is 16 residues. The specimen sequenced was blood. The chain joins TRBV12-3 or TRBV12-4 to TRBJ1-2; 8 bases fit TRBD1. The sequence came from a woman between 18 and 29 years old with Graves' ophthalmopathy. The CDR3 coding sequence is TGTGCCAGCAGTCCCTCGGCAGGGGGCGCCTTCTATGGCTACAGCTTC. Translated: CASSPSAGGAFYGYSF.